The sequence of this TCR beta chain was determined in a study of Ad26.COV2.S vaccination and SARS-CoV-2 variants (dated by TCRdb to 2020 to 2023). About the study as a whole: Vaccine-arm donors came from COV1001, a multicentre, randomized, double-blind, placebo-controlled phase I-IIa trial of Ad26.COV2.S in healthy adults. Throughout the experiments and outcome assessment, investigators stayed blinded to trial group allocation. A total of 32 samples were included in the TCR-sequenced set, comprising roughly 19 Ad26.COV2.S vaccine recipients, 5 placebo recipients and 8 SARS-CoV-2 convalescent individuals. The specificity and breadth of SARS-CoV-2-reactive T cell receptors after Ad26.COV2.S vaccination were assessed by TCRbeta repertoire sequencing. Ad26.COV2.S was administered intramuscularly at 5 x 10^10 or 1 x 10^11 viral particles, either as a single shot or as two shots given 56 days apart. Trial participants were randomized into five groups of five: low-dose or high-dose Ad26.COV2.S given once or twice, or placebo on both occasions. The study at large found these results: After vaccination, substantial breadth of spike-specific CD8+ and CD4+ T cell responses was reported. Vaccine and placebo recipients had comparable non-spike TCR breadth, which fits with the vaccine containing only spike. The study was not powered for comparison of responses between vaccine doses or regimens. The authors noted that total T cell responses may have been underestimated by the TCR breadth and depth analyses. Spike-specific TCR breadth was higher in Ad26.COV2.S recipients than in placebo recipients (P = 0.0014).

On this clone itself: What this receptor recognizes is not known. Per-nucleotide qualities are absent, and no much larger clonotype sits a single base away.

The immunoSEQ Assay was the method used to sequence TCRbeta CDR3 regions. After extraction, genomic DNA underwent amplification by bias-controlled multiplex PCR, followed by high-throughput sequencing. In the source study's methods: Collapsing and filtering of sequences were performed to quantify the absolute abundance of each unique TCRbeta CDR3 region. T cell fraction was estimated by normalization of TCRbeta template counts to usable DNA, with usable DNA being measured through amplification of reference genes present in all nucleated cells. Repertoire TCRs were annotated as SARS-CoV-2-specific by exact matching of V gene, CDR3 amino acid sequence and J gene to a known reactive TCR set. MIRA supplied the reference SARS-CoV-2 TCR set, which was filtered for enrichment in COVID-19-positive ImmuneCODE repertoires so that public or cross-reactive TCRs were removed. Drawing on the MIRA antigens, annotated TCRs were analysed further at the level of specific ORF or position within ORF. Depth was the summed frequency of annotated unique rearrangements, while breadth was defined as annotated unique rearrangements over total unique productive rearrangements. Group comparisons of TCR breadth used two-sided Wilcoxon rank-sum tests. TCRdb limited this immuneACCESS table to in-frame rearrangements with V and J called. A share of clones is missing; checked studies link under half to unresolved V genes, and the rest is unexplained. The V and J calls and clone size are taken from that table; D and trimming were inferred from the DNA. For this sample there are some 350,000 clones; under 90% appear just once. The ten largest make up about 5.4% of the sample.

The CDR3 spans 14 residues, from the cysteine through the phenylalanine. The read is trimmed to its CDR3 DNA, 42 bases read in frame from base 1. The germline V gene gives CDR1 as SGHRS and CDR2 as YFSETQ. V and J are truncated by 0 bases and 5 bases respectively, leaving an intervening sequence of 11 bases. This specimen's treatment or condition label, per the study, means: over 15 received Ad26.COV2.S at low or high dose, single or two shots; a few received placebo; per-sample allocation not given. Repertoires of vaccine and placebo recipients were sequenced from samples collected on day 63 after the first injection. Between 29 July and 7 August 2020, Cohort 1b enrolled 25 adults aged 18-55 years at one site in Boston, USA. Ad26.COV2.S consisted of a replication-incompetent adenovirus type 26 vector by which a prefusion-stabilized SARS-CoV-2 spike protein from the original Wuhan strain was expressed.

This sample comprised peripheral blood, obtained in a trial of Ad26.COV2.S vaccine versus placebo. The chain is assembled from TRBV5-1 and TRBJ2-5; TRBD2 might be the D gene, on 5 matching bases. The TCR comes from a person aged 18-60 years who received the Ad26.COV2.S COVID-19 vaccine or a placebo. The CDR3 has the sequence CASSLESGWETQYF. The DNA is TGCGCCAGCAGCTTGGAGTCGGGATGGGAGACCCAGTACTTC.